The 18 T cell receptor beta chains listed next were all sequenced from one sample in a study of T cells in Graves' hyperthyroidism and ophthalmopathy. The TCR beta CDR3 regions underwent amplification using RNA transcripts as the source. HTBI primers were the set used in a first-round RT-PCR of the TCR CDR3. Each CDR3 protein gets one entry after TCRdb re-called the multiplex PCR reads with MiXCR. The table lists about 360,000 distinct CDR3 sequences, 13% of them singletons. The sequenced sample consisted of blood. These receptors all come from a woman in her late teens or twenties with Graves' hyperthyroidism.

This clonotype was seen at least ten times. The gene calls are TRBV2 and TRBJ2-1, with D maybe TRBD2 (5 bases). The CDR3 consists of 17 residues. Per germline, CDR1 SNHLY and CDR2 FYNNEI. Trimming removed 3 bases at V and 4 bases at J, with 19 bases between. Here the CDR3 reads CASSEGPSGFSYNEQFF. CDR3 in DNA: TGTGCCAGCAGTGAGGGTCCCTCGGGGTTTTCGTACAATGAGCAGTTCTTC.

This clonotype was counted ten times or more. The V call is TRBV3-1, the J call TRBJ2-6; D might be TRBD1 or TRBD2, each matching 5 bases. V was pared by 4 bases and J by 1 base, with 14 bases between. CDR1 is LGHDT and CDR2 is YNNKEL in the germline V gene (reference sequence). The CDR3 has 17 amino acids. The CDR3, as DNA: TGTGCCAGCAGCCCGAAGGGGAGAGAGTCTGGGGCCAACGTCCTGACTTTC. This gives the protein CASSPKGRESGANVLTF. Filled out from reference TRBV3-1 and TRBJ2-6, the complete variable domain reads DTAVSQTPKYLVTQMGNDKSIKCEQNLGHDTMYWYKQDSKKFLKIMFSYNNKELIINETVPNRFSPKSPDKAHLNLHINSLELGDSAVYFCASSPKGRESGANVLTFGAGSRLTVL.

This clonotype has ten or more counts. The chain carries TRBV7-9 and TRBJ2-2; 7 positions agree with TRBD2. Germline CDR1 and CDR2: SEHNR and FQNEAQ (reference sequence). The CDR3 consists of 18 residues. V shed 5 bases and J 5 bases; nucleotides not matched to a gene: 17. The CDR3 DNA reads TGTGCCAGCAGCACCAGCCCAAGGTTTAGCGGGTCTACCGGGGAGCTGTTTTTT. It codes for CASSTSPRFSGSTGELFF.

This clonotype was detected a few times. V usage is TRBV6-5 and J usage is TRBJ1-6; 7 positions agree with TRBD1. Trimming took 4 bases from V and 2 from J; bases not matched to a gene: 2. CDR3 length equals 15 residues. CDR1 and CDR2 from the germline V gene are MNHEY and SVGAGI. The CDR3 reads CASSSTGTYNSPLHF. The CDR3 DNA is TGTGCCAGCAGTTCGACAGGGACCTATAATTCACCCCTCCACTTT.

The chain joins TRBV18 to TRBJ2-7; 7 bases line up with TRBD2. The CDR3 runs to 16 residues. Trimming at V came to 4 bases and at J to 2 bases, leaving 11 bases not matched to a gene. CDR1 and CDR2 from the germline V gene are KGHSH and LQKENI. CDR3 DNA: TGTGCCAGCTCACAACCCGGACTAGTCGGGGCCTACGAGCAGTACTTC. Translated, it gives CASSQPGLVGAYEQYF.

This clonotype has just a few counts. In DNA form, the CDR3 reads TGTGCCAGCAGCGCCAGGGGAAAGGGTGGCAATCAGCCCCAGCATTTT. Amino acid sequence: CASSARGKGGNQPQHF. The gene calls are TRBV7-6 and TRBJ1-5; tentatively, D is TRBD1 (6 bases). Germline V gene lookup returns CDR1 SGHVS and CDR2 FNYEAQ. This CDR3 comprises 16 residues. V was pared by 5 bases and J by 2 bases, with 16 bases between. Filled out from reference TRBV7-6 and TRBJ1-5, the complete variable domain reads GAGVSQSPRYKVTKRGQDVALRCDPISGHVSLYWYRQALGQGPEFLTYFNYEAQQDKSGLPNDRFSAERPEGSISTLTIQRTEQRDSAMYRCASSARGKGGNQPQHFGDGTRLSIL.

The chain couples TRBV2 to TRBJ2-7, with D hard to call. Germline V gene data show CDR1 as SNHLY and CDR2 as FYNNEI. CDR3 length: 15 amino acids. Trimming cost V 4 bases and J 0 bases, with 13 bases left between them. The CDR3 sequence: CASSVSLGFSYEQYF. The DNA for the CDR3 is TGTGCCAGCAGTGTGAGTTTGGGGTTCTCCTACGAGCAGTACTTC.

The gene calls are TRBV4-1 and TRBJ2-7; D gene ambiguous. Trimming removed 4 bases at V and 1 base at J, with 20 bases between. Germline V gives CDR1 MGHRA, CDR2 YSYEKL. This CDR3 is built from 17 residues. The CDR3 region has the DNA TGCGCCAGCAGCCCCCTGTCCGGGCTAGTGGGGTCCTACGAGCAGTACTTC. It encodes CASSPLSGLVGSYEQYF.

Ten or more counts support this clonotype. The gene calls are TRBV29-1 and TRBJ2-3, with D unresolved. This CDR3 contains 14 residues. V was pared by 4 bases and J by 0 bases, with 11 bases between. The germline V gene encodes CDR1 SQVTM and CDR2 ANQGSEA. CDR3 DNA: TGCAGCGTTGGATTTTCGTCTAGCACAGATACGCAGTATTTT. Translation gives CSVGFSSSTDTQYF.

Many counts were recorded for this clonotype. The chain recombines TRBV14 with TRBJ1-1, with a tentative D call TRBD1 (6 bases). CDR1 is SGHDN and CDR2 is FVKESK in the germline V gene. This CDR3 is 15 amino acids long. The V and J ends lost 4 bases and 1 base respectively, with 13 bases between them. In DNA form, the CDR3 reads TGTGCCAGCAGCCCCTTTACAGGGAGGAACACTGAAGCTTTCTTT. Translated: CASSPFTGRNTEAFF.

This clonotype appeared many times. In DNA form, the CDR3 reads TGCGCCAGCAGCCCGAGAGGGGAGAGGGCTGAAGCTTTCTTT. It translates to CASSPRGERAEAFF. The V call is TRBV5-1, the J call TRBJ1-1; possibly TRBD1 for D (5 bases). From germline, CDR1 is SGHRS and CDR2 YFSETQ. This CDR3 has 14 amino acids. The V and J ends lost 4 bases and 6 bases respectively, with 16 bases between them.

This clonotype showed up many times. This sequence joins TRBV7-2 and TRBJ2-7, with D perhaps TRBD2 (5 bases). V lost 4 bases to trimming and J lost 2 bases, with 18 bases between them. Germline V gives CDR1 SGHTA, CDR2 FQGNSA. CDR3 length: 16 residues. The CDR3 bases are TGTGCCAGCAGCTCTAGCCCCCTACAGCGGCCCTACGAGCAGTACTTC. This codes for CASSSSPLQRPYEQYF. The full variable domain, completed using reference TRBV7-2 and TRBJ2-7, is GAGVSQSPSNKVTEKGKDVELRCDPISGHTALYWYRQSLGQGLEFLIYFQGNSAPDKSGLPSDRFSAERTGGSVSTLTIQRTQQEDSAVYLCASSSSPLQRPYEQYFGPGTRLTVT.

The chain combines TRBV6-1 with TRBJ2-5; 8 bases are a match to TRBD1. The V and J ends lost 6 bases and 4 bases, in that order; junction bases with no gene match: 4. The CDR3 totals 13 residues. Germline CDR1 and CDR2: MNHNS and SASEGT. CDR3 loop: CASSGQGRETQYF. The CDR3 nucleotides read TGTGCCAGCAGCGGACAGGGAAGAGAGACCCAGTACTTC.

The chain couples TRBV6-2 or TRBV6-3 to TRBJ2-1; 8 nucleotides align to TRBD2. J gave up 14 bases and V 8 bases, and 8 bases lay outside the gene matches. CDR1 and CDR2 (germline): MNHEY, SVGEGT. The CDR3 is 11 amino acids. The chain's CDR3 is CASVLGTSEFF. CDR3 DNA: TGTGCCAGCGTTTTAGGGACTAGTGAGTTCTTC.

The chain carries TRBV7-9 and TRBJ1-2; 9 nucleotides match TRBD1. The germline gives CDR1 SEHNR, CDR2 FQNEAQ (reference sequence). V was pared by 3 bases and J by 8 bases, with 10 bases of the junction left unmatched. The CDR3 has 15 amino acids. In DNA, the CDR3 is TGTGCCAGCAGCTTTGGGGACAGGGCTAGAGCGGGCTACACCTTC. This sequence encodes CASSFGDRARAGYTF.

The chain employs TRBV6-2 or TRBV6-3 and TRBJ2-3; unclear D gene. The CDR3 has 12 amino acids. The V end lost 6 bases, the J end lost 6 bases, and 10 bases lay between the germline ends. Germline CDR1 MNHEY, CDR2 SVGEGT. The CDR3 nucleotides are TGTGCCAGCAGCCCCGGGCTCGATACGCAGTATTTT. Translation: CASSPGLDTQYF.

This clonotype was seen many times. The chain combines TRBV12-3 or TRBV12-4 with TRBJ2-7; 7 nucleotides agree with TRBD2. V lost 4 bases, J lost 2 bases, and 2 bases stayed unmatched. The CDR3 is 13 amino acids. The CDR3 DNA follows: TGTGCCAGCAGTTGGGAGGGCCCCTACGAGCAGTACTTC. It codes for CASSWEGPYEQYF.

This clonotype was picked up many times. The V call is TRBV6-1, the J call TRBJ1-2; the match to TRBD1 covers 12 bases. V shed 7 bases and J 4 bases; nucleotides not matched to a gene: 7. The CDR3 is 15 amino acids. The germline CDR1 and CDR2 sequences are MNHNS and SASEGT. The CDR3 region has the DNA TGTGCCAGCATCGAGGGACAGGGGGCCTCCTATGGCTACACCTTC. Amino acids: CASIEGQGASYGYTF.